The 20 T cell receptor beta chains below all came from one sample that was sequenced in a study of T cells in Graves' hyperthyroidism and ophthalmopathy. RNA transcripts yielded amplified TCR beta CDR3 regions. In the first-round RT-PCR of the TCR CDR3, the HTBI primer set was used. TCRdb reprocessed the multiplex PCR reads with MiXCR, giving one entry per CDR3 protein. The table shows around 250,000 distinct CDR3 sequences, with 13% to 15% occurring only once. The sequenced sample consisted of blood. These receptor sequences come from a middle-aged woman with Graves' hyperthyroidism that later progressed to Graves' ophthalmopathy.

There are a few counts of this clonotype. The rearrangement joins TRBV19 to TRBJ1-5, with no clear D. Germline V CDR1 and CDR2: LNHDA, SQIVND (reference sequence). Trimming took 1 base from V and 5 from J, leaving 6 bases between them. CDR3 size: 13 residues. The CDR3 DNA reads TGTGCCAGTAGTATAGGCGCCTATCAGCCCCAGCATTTT. It yields the protein CASSIGAYQPQHF.

This clonotype was seen repeatedly, ten times or more. V and J are TRBV20-1 and TRBJ2-7, with 7 positions matching TRBD1. The CDR3 loop spans 15 amino acids. V trimming: 1 base; J trimming: 3 bases; junction bases outside the gene matches: 9. Germline V gives CDR1 DFQATT, CDR2 SNEGSKA (reference sequence). CDR3 sequence (DNA): TGCAGTGCTAGAGGGCACCAGGGACAGATCTACGAGCAGTACTTC. It specifies CSARGHQGQIYEQYF.

The chain recombines TRBV7-3 with TRBJ1-4; D is undetermined. Trimming stripped 2 bases from V and 7 bases from J, with 14 bases between. The length of the CDR3 is 15 residues. Germline assignment: CDR1 SGHTA and CDR2 FQGTGA. The CDR3 loop is CASSLVPGSGEKLFF. The CDR3 DNA is TGTGCCAGCAGCTTAGTCCCCGGGTCCGGTGAAAAACTGTTTTTT.

J is TRBJ2-6 and V is TRBV5-1, with a tentative D call TRBD2 (5 bases). Germline-derived CDR1 and CDR2 are SGHRS and YFSETQ. The CDR3 contains 16 residues. Trimming took off 0 bases at V and 3 bases at J, with 10 bases between the two ends. The CDR3 bases are TGCGCCAGCAGCTTGGGCCTAGCACGTGGGGCCAACGTCCTGACTTTC. Amino acids: CASSLGLARGANVLTF.

This clonotype has a count of ten or more. The chain carries TRBV4-1 and TRBJ2-1; D possibly corresponds to TRBD1 (6 bases). Germline CDR1 and CDR2: MGHRA and YSYEKL. V dropped 4 bases and J dropped 4 bases, with 11 bases sitting between them. This CDR3 has 14 amino acids. CDR3 sequence: CASSRDDRYNEQFF. The CDR3 DNA reads as TGCGCCAGCAGCCGAGACGACAGGTACAATGAGCAGTTCTTC.

The table lists this clonotype with many counts. This sequence joins TRBV7-8 and TRBJ2-7; TRBD2 matches 8 bases. V dropped 1 base and J dropped 4; count of bases not matched to a gene: 6. The CDR3 runs to 15 residues. Germline V gene lookup returns CDR1 SGHVS and CDR2 FQNEAQ. CDR3 region: CASSLGSGSDYEQYF. CDR3 sequence (DNA): TGTGCCAGCAGCTTAGGAAGCGGGAGTGATTACGAGCAGTACTTC. The whole variable domain, filled in from reference TRBV7-8 and TRBJ2-7, reads GAGVSQSPRYKVAKRGQDVALRCDPISGHVSLFWYQQALGQGPEFLTYFQNEAQLDKSGLPSDRFFAERPEGSVSTLKIQRTQQEDSAVYLCASSLGSGSDYEQYFGPGTRLTVT.

The chain couples TRBV4-1 to TRBJ2-3; 11 bases are shared with TRBD2. The CDR3 is 18 amino acids. CDR1 and CDR2 (germline): MGHRA, YSYEKL. The V gene end was trimmed by 0 bases and the J gene end by 4 bases; junction bases not matched to a gene: 9. The CDR3 nucleotides read TGCGCCAGCAGCCAAGAGCTAGCGGGAGGAGGTTCCGCAGATACGCAGTATTTT. It encodes CASSQELAGGGSADTQYF.

V usage is TRBV5-6 and J usage is TRBJ1-2; D may be TRBD1 (5 bases). The germline V gene encodes CDR1 SGHDT and CDR2 YYEEEE. The CDR3 consists of 14 residues. Trimming pared 0 bases from V and 4 bases from J, leaving 10 bases between. The chain's CDR3 is CASSLGDRSYGYTF. DNA for the CDR3: TGTGCCAGCAGCTTGGGTGACAGATCCTATGGCTACACCTTC. Looking up the rest from reference TRBV5-6 and TRBJ1-2 gives the full variable domain: DAGVTQSPTHLIKTRGQQVTLRCSPKSGHDTVSWYQQALGQGPQFIFQYYEEEERQRGNFPDRFSGHQFPNYSSELNVNALLLGDSALYLCASSLGDRSYGYTFGSGTRLTVV.

The table lists this clonotype with many counts. The J gene is TRBJ2-7, the V gene TRBV25-1; D perhaps matches TRBD2 (5 bases). The V end was cut by 5 bases, the J end by 6 bases, with 14 bases between. Germline CDR1 and CDR2: MGHDK and SYGVNS. The CDR3 extends over 13 amino acids. The chain's CDR3 is CASSRGYSAEQYF. In DNA, the CDR3 is TGTGCCAGCAGTCGGGGTTATAGCGCCGAGCAGTACTTC.

This clonotype was recorded at least ten times. The J gene is TRBJ2-1, the V gene TRBV29-1; no reliable D call. Germline CDR1 reads SQVTM; CDR2 reads ANQGSEA. The V end was cut by 1 base, the J end by 8 bases, with 9 bases between. CDR3 length equals 12 residues. The CDR3 reads CSVEGLVDEQFF. The CDR3 DNA is TGCAGCGTTGAAGGTCTAGTCGATGAGCAGTTCTTC.

This chain joins TRBV19 and TRBJ2-6; D unresolved. The V and J ends lost 1 base and 0 bases respectively, with 4 bases between them. The CDR3 runs 15 residues. CDR1 is LNHDA and CDR2 is SQIVND in the germline V gene (reference sequence). CDR3 region: CASSIGASGANVLTF. Here the CDR3 DNA reads TGTGCCAGTAGTATAGGAGCCTCTGGGGCCAACGTCCTGACTTTC.

This clonotype was recorded many times. The CDR3: CASSRNRDAETQYF. CDR3 sequence (DNA): TGTGCCAGCAGCCGCAACAGGGACGCCGAGACCCAGTACTTC. V gene TRBV27 combines with J gene TRBJ2-5; a weak D match, TRBD1 (6 bases). V was clipped by 6 bases and J by 5 bases, with 16 bases between them. The CDR3 totals 14 residues. CDR1 is MNHEY, CDR2 SMNVEV, per germline (reference sequence).

This clonotype has at least ten counts. V and J are TRBV7-6 and TRBJ2-7; 13 nucleotides line up with TRBD2. The germline V gene has CDR1 SGHVS and CDR2 FNYEAQ. CDR3 length equals 18 residues. V lost 1 base to trimming and J lost 2 bases; unmatched junction nucleotides: 8. The CDR3 DNA reads TGTGCCAGCAGCTTAGGCACTAGCGGGAGGGAAGGGCCCTACGAGCAGTACTTC. This sequence encodes CASSLGTSGREGPYEQYF.

This clonotype was seen many times. Relative to the germline gene, one junction end is altered; a read error may explain this. The chain carries TRBV7-7 and TRBJ2-3; TRBD2 agrees at 7 bases. This CDR3 is built from 15 residues. From germline, CDR1 is SSHAT and CDR2 FNYEAQ (reference sequence). The CDR3 here is CASSPRGGRTDTQYF. CDR3 in DNA: TGTGCTAGCAGCCCCCGCGGGGGACGCACAGATACGCAGTATTTT.

This clonotype showed up many times. The chain has TRBV5-1 and TRBJ1-1; no clear D. V gave up 5 bases and J gave up 1 base, with 12 bases separating them. The CDR3 length is 14 residues. Germline V gives CDR1 SGHRS, CDR2 YFSETQ. CDR3 residues: CASRFTSSNTEAFF. Written as DNA, the CDR3 is TGCGCCAGCAGGTTTACCTCTTCGAACACTGAAGCTTTCTTT.

The rearrangement links TRBV11-2 to TRBJ2-1, with 10 bases matching TRBD2. This CDR3 spans 16 amino acids. Looked up from germline, CDR1 is SGHAT and CDR2 is FQNNGV. V trimming: 1 base; J trimming: 3 bases; junction bases outside the gene matches: 3. CDR3: CASSLGASGSYNEQFF. The CDR3, as DNA: TGTGCCAGCAGCTTAGGGGCTAGCGGGAGCTACAATGAGCAGTTCTTC.

The rearrangement links TRBV18 to TRBJ2-7, with D perhaps given as TRBD1 or TRBD2 (5 bases each). CDR3 length: 15 residues. Germline CDR1 KGHSH, CDR2 LQKENI. Trimming cost V 3 bases and J 2 bases, with 14 bases left between them. The CDR3 DNA sequence: TGTGCCAGCTCACCTGGGAACCTGGGGGCCTACGAGCAGTACTTC. This encodes CASSPGNLGAYEQYF.

The sample holds many counts of this clonotype. The rearrangement joins TRBV27 to TRBJ2-2; D not certain. Germline assignment: CDR1 MNHEY and CDR2 SMNVEV (reference sequence). The CDR3 has 14 residues. Trimming took off 0 bases at V and 3 bases at J, with 5 bases between the two ends. The CDR3 DNA reads TGTGCCAGCAGTTTATCCGGGTACACCGGGGAGCTGTTTTTT. It is translated as CASSLSGYTGELFF.

This clonotype has just a few counts. The chain is built from TRBV14 and TRBJ1-1; D is uncertain. CDR3 length equals 16 residues. Per germline, CDR1 SGHDN and CDR2 FVKESK. Trimming took off 2 bases at V and 0 bases at J, with 13 bases between the two ends. The CDR3 here is CASSQKMRFMNTEAFF. In nucleotides, the CDR3 is TGTGCCAGCAGCCAAAAGATGAGGTTCATGAACACTGAAGCTTTCTTT.

CDR3 DNA sequence: TGTGCCAGCAGCTTGGAAGTACTTCGCAGGGTGAGAACTGAAGCTTTCTTT. Its protein product is CASSLEVLRRVRTEAFF. This chain connects TRBV5-6 to TRBJ1-1; TRBD1 is a possible D gene (5 bases). V lost 0 bases, J lost 5 bases, and 20 bases lay in between. Germline CDR1 and CDR2: SGHDT and YYEEEE. This CDR3 has 17 residues.